This TCR beta chain was recorded in a study of blood T cell repertoires in COVID-19. Study in general: The United States, Italy and Spain provided the acute and convalescent COVID-19 samples.

Germline values: CDR1 LGHDT, CDR2 YNNKEL (reference sequence). CDR3 size: 14 residues. V shed 7 bases and J shed 9 bases, with 21 bases lying between them. TCRdb's copy holds only in-frame clones and misses some; the assay was immunoSEQ multiplex PCR. The sample includes about 130,000 clones, around 73% of them seen just once. The chain couples TRBV3-1 (or the pseudogene TRBV3-2) to TRBJ1-1; D is unclear. The origin of this receptor is a man in his fifties or sixties who had recovered from COVID-19. The sequencing input was peripheral blood. CDR3 protein: CASKGIPPAQQAFF. CDR3 DNA: TGTGCCAGCAAAGGTATCCCCCCTGCACAGCAAGCTTTCTTT.